What follows describes a single T cell receptor beta chain. The target antigen is unknown. Per the germline V gene, CDR1 is SGHTA and CDR2 is FQGNSA. Trimming removed 5 bases at V and 1 base at J, with 12 bases between. This CDR3 spans 15 amino acids. The data originate from a study of cytomegalovirus exposure and HLA in healthy donors. Study-wide points: Immune exposure information available was restricted to CMV serostatus. It emerged from a later analysis that several of the most significant clusters appeared to be linked to common viral pathogens. Later analysis revealed greater clonal expansion in HLA-associated TCR beta chains than in equally common others.

PCR was performed using 60 Vbeta and 13 Jbeta primers. The method was immunoSEQ multiplex PCR; TCRdb's version includes in-frame clones alone and lacks a portion of them. The sample carries some 190,000 clones, about 82% recorded once. The sequence was obtained from a male donor in good health and CMV-seronegative. The sample taken for sequencing was PBMCs. The chain carries TRBV7-2 and TRBJ1-5, with D perhaps matching TRBD1 (6 bases). The CDR3 nucleotides are TGTGCCAGCAGCCCTGGGGGCGGGAGCAATCAGCCCCAGCATTTT. Protein: CASSPGGGSNQPQHF.